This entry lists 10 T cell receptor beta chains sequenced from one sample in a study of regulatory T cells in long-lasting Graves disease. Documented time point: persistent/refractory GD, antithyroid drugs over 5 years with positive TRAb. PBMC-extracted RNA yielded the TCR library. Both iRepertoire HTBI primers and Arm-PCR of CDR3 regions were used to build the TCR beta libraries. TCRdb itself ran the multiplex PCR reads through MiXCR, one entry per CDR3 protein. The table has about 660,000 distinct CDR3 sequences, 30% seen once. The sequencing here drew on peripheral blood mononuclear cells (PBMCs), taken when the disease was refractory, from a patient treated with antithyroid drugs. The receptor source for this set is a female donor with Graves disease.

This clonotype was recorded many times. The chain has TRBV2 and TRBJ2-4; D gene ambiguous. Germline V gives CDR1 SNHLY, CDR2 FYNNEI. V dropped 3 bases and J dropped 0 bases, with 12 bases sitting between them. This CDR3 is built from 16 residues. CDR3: CASSDTLALAKNIQYF. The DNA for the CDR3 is TGTGCCAGCAGTGATACTTTGGCGCTAGCCAAAAACATTCAGTACTTC.

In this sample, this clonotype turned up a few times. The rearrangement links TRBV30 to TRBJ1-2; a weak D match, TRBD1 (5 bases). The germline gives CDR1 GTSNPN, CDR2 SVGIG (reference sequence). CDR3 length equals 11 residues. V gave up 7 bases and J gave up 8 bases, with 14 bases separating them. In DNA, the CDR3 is TGTGCCTACCAGGGAGGGGAAGGCTACACCTTC. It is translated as CAYQGGEGYTF.

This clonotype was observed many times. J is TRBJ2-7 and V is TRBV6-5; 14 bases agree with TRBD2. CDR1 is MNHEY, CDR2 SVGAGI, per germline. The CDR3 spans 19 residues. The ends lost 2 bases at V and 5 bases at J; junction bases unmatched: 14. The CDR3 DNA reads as TGTGCCAGCAGTTACGGCCTATCGGGACTAGCGGGAGTACCCCACGAGCAGTACTTC. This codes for CASSYGLSGLAGVPHEQYF.

CDR3 in amino acids: CASSQDTWDSPLHF. CDR3 bases: TGTGCCAGCAGCCAAGATACTTGGGATTCACCCCTCCACTTT. The J gene is TRBJ1-6, the V gene TRBV3-1; D unresolved. Germline V lookup: CDR1 LGHDT, CDR2 YNNKEL (reference sequence). The ends were cut back, 0 bases at V and 8 bases at J, with 8 bases in the middle. This CDR3 is 14 amino acids long.

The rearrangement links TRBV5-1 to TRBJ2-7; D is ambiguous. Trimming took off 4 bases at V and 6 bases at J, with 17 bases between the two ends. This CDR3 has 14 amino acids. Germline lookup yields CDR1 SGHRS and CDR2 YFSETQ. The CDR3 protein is CASSHDNPTGEQYF. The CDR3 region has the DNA TGCGCCAGCAGCCACGACAATCCGACGGGCGAGCAGTACTTC.

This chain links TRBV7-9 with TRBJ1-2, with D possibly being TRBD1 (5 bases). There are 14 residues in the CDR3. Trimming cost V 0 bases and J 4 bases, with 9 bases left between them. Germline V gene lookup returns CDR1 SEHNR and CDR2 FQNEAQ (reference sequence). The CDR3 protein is CASSLAAGSYGYTF. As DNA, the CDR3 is TGTGCCAGCAGCTTAGCGGCAGGGAGCTATGGCTACACCTTC.

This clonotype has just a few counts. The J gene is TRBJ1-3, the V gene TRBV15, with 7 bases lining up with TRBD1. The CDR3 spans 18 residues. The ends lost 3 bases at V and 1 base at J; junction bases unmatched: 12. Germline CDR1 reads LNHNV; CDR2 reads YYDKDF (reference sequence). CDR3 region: CATSRDPTGRLSGNTIYF. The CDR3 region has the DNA TGTGCCACCAGCAGGGACCCGACAGGGAGGTTATCTGGAAACACCATATATTTT.

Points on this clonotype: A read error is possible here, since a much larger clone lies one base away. The CDR3 DNA sequence: TGTGCCAGCAGTTTAAGGACAGGCCTAAACATGAACGCTGAAGCTTTCTTT. It specifies CASSLRTGLNMNAEAFF. This chain uses TRBV28 with TRBJ1-1, with 7 nucleotides matching TRBD1. The CDR3 totals 17 residues. Germline values: CDR1 MDHEN, CDR2 SYDVKM.

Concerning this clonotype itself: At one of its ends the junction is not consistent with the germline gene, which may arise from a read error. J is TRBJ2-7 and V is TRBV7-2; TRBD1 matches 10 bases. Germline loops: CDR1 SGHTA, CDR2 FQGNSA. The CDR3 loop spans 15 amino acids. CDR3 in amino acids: CASSSYYPTDRGKHF. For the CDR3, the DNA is TGTGCCAGCAGCTCTTATTATCCGACGGACAGGGGGAAGCACTTC. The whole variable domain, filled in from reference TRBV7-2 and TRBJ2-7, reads GAGVSQSPSNKVTEKGKDVELRCDPISGHTALYWYRQSLGQGLEFLIYFQGNSAPDKSGLPSDRFSAERTGGSVSTLTIQRTQQEDSAVYLCASSSYYPTDRGKHFGPGTRLTVT.

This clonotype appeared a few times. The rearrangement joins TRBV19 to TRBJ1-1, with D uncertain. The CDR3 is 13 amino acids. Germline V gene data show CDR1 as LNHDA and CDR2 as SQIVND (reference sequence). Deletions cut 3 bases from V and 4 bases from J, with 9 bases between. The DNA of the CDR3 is TGTGCCAGTAGTATTGGCGGGGTCACTGAAGCTTTCTTT. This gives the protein CASSIGGVTEAFF.